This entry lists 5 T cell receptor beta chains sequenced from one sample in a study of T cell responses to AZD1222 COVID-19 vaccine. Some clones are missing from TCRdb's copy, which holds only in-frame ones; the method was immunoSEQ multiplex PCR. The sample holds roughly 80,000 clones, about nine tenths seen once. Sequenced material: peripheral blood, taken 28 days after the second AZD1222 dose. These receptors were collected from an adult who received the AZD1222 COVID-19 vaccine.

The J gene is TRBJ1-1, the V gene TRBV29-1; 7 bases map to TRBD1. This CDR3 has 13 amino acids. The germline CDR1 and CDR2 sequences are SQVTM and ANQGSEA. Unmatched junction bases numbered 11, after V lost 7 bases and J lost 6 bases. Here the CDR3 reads CSAYTGENSEAFF. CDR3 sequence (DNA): TGCAGCGCCTATACAGGGGAAAATTCTGAAGCTTTCTTT.

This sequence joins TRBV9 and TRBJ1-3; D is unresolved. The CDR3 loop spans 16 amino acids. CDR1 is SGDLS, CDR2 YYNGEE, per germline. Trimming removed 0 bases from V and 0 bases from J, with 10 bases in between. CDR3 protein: CASSVAAGSSGNTIYF. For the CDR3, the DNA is TGTGCCAGCAGCGTAGCTGCGGGATCCTCTGGAAACACCATATATTTT.

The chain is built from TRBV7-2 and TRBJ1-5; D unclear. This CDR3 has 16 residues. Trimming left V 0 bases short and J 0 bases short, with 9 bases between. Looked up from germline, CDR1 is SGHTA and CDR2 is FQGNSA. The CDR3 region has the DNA TGTGCCAGCAGCTTAGCGTACGGAAATAGCAATCAGCCCCAGCATTTT. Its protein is CASSLAYGNSNQPQHF.

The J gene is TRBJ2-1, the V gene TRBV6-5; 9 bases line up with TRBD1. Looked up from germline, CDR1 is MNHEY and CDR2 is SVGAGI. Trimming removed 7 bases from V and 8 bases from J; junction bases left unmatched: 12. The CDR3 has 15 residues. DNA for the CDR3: TGTGCCAGCACCTGGGGGACAGGGAATTACTATGAGCAGTTCTTC. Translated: CASTWGTGNYYEQFF.

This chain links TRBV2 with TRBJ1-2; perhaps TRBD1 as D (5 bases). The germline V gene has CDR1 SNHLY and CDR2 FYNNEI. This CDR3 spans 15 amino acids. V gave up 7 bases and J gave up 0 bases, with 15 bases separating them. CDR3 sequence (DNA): TGTGCCAGCAAGCCCAGACAGTCAACTAACTATGGCTACACCTTC. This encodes CASKPRQSTNYGYTF.